These T cell receptor beta chains were read from a single sample in a study of T cells expressing NK-cell markers. TCRdb reprocessed the 5' RACE reads, with one entry per CDR3 protein and no DNA. Its table records a few hundred thousand distinct CDR3 sequences. Sample: blood T cells: a sorted CD56 or NKG2C T cell subset, CD4+ or CD8+ T cells, or bulk PBMC T cells (not recorded which). Every receptor here comes from a woman in her forties or fifties in good health. Both conserved end residues are part of each CDR3.

j_gene,v_gene,CDR3aa
TRBJ2-3,TRBV25-1,CATSGITDTQYF
TRBJ2-5,TRBV29-1,CSVAGMKETQYF
TRBJ1-1,TRBV19,CASIPWGGGRNTEAFF
TRBJ2-1,TRBV6-2/TRBV6-3,CASTKTSGRGPGFF
TRBJ1-1,TRBV15,CATSRDPGKVNTEAFF
TRBJ1-3,TRBV5-1,CASSIGTGGNTIYF
TRBJ2-2,TRBV27,CASSFLGQGNGELFF
TRBJ2-2,TRBV29-1,CSTWGLAGNTGELFF
TRBJ2-7,TRBV5-1,CASKTSGSGEQYF
TRBJ2-4,TRBV29-1,CSVATDRVAKNIQYF
TRBJ2-3,TRBV3-1,CASSLYNGDTQYF
TRBJ2-5,TRBV29-1,CSVESVVWETQYF
TRBJ2-3,TRBV5-1,CASSLDGTSPTDTQYF
TRBJ1-1,TRBV5-1,CASSLYFGAFF
TRBJ1-5,TRBV2,CASSDTAWAQHF
TRBJ2-1,TRBV2,CASTVGLAGANEQFF
TRBJ1-3,TRBV5-1,CASSRDTGNTIYF
TRBJ2-3,TRBV7-2,CASSFPGLAEDTQYF
TRBJ1-1,TRBV13,CASSFGTGQRVFF
TRBJ2-1,TRBV6-6,CASSYSPRSEHNEQFF